These 17 T cell receptor beta chains came from one sample sequenced in a study of regulatory T cells in long-lasting Graves disease. Arm-PCR of CDR3 regions with iRepertoire HTBI primers generated TCR beta libraries. MiXCR, run by TCRdb on the multiplex PCR reads, gives a single entry per CDR3 protein. The sample lists 540,000 or so distinct CDR3 sequences; less than 15% were seen once. Time point indicated: newly diagnosed GD, antithyroid drugs for less than 3 months. PBMC RNA served as the TCR library source. Separately, the same data were catalogued under a study of T cells in Graves' hyperthyroidism and ophthalmopathy.

Material: peripheral blood mononuclear cells (PBMCs), obtained at new diagnosis, from a patient treated with antithyroid drugs. These receptors came from a man aged 25 to 40 with Graves disease.

This clonotype was found a few times. The chain is built from TRBV18 and TRBJ1-1; D ambiguous. The CDR3 sequence is 12 residues long. The ends were cut back, 3 bases at V and 6 bases at J, with 8 bases in the middle. In germline, CDR1 is KGHSH, CDR2 LQKENI. The DNA for the CDR3 is TGTGCCAGCTCACCGGGGAGCGCTGAAGCTTTCTTT. Its translation: CASSPGSAEAFF.

This clonotype was recorded a few times. The chain's CDR3 is CASSLLPAPGYTF. CDR3 in DNA: TGTGCCAGCAGTTTATTGCCAGCCCCTGGCTACACCTTC. The rearrangement uses TRBV27 and TRBJ1-2; D gene unclear. From germline, CDR1 is MNHEY and CDR2 SMNVEV (reference sequence). The CDR3 is 13 amino acids. V lost 1 base and J lost 7, with 10 bases in between.

Many counts were recorded for this clonotype. The chain uses TRBV3-1 and TRBJ2-3, with D uncertain. Trimming shortened V by 0 bases and J by 0 bases, and 7 bases separated the two germline ends. CDR1 is LGHDT and CDR2 is YNNKEL in the germline V gene (reference sequence). CDR3 size: 15 residues. CDR3 coding DNA: TGTGCCAGCAGCCAAGAGGGCGGAAGCACAGATACGCAGTATTTT. This codes for CASSQEGGSTDTQYF.

The chain uses TRBV20-1 and TRBJ1-2; no definite D call. The CDR3 spans 11 residues. The V end lost 2 bases, the J end lost 7 bases, and 8 bases lay between the germline ends. Germline V lookup: CDR1 DFQATT, CDR2 SNEGSKA (reference sequence). The CDR3 region is CSARFFRGYTF. For the CDR3, the DNA is TGCAGTGCTAGATTTTTCCGTGGCTACACCTTC.

This clonotype was seen repeatedly, ten times or more. The chain uses TRBV10-3 and TRBJ2-2; 12 bases map to TRBD1. This CDR3 is built from 15 residues. V lost 7 bases to trimming and J lost 6 bases; unmatched junction nucleotides: 6. Germline CDR1 ENHRY, CDR2 SYGVKD. CDR3 nucleotide sequence: TGTGCCATCAAGCCGGGACAGGGGGCGGCCGGGGAGCTGTTTTTT. Translated: CAIKPGQGAAGELFF.

The rearrangement joins TRBV19 to TRBJ1-5; no definite D call. Germline V CDR1 and CDR2: LNHDA, SQIVND (reference sequence). With 6 bases removed from V and 9 bases from J, the gap between germline ends came to 12 bases. The CDR3 is made up of 12 amino acids. The CDR3 region has the DNA TGTGCCAGTAGCTTTACTTTTCGGCCCCAGCATTTT. Protein sequence: CASSFTFRPQHF.

This clonotype was counted at least ten times. The chain employs TRBV24-1 and TRBJ1-1, with D uncertain. The V gene's germline CDR1 is KGHDR and CDR2 SFDVKD. Trimming left V 6 bases short and J 10 bases short, with 17 bases between. CDR3 length: 13 residues. The CDR3 sequence is CATSPMGGQRAFF. The CDR3 region has the DNA TGTGCCACCAGTCCGATGGGTGGTCAGAGAGCTTTCTTT.

On this clonotype itself: Sequence at one end of the junction differs from germline and may be a read error. This sequence joins TRBV29-1 and TRBJ1-1; D is ambiguous. Germline lookup yields CDR1 SQVTM and CDR2 ANQGSEA. This CDR3 is built from 13 residues. The CDR3 loop reads CSVEATLGSEALF. DNA of the CDR3: TGCAGCGTTGAAGCGACCCTAGGGTCTGAAGCTCTCTTT.

The chain uses TRBV11-2 and TRBJ2-7, with 16 bases aligning to TRBD2. This CDR3 has 16 amino acids. Trimming took 5 bases from V and 7 from J; bases not matched to a gene: 8. CDR1 is SGHAT, CDR2 FQNNGV, per germline. The CDR3 reads CASSHTGTSGREEQYF. The CDR3 nucleotides read TGTGCCAGCAGCCACACCGGGACTAGCGGGAGGGAGGAGCAGTACTTC.

This clonotype was seen at least ten times. The chain links TRBV12-3 or TRBV12-4 to TRBJ1-2, with D unresolved. The CDR3 contains 15 residues. Trimming took 9 bases from V and 2 from J, leaving 19 bases between them. In nucleotides, the CDR3 is TGTGCCAGTGGGCCGGGGAGGGCGACAAACTATGGCTACACCTTC. It is translated as CASGPGRATNYGYTF.

This clonotype was observed many times. V usage is TRBV15 and J usage is TRBJ2-1; 8 positions agree with TRBD2. The V segment lost 5 bases and the J segment 3 bases; nucleotides outside the gene matches: 6. CDR1 is LNHNV and CDR2 is YYDKDF in the germline V gene (reference sequence). The CDR3 length is 15 residues. In DNA form, the CDR3 reads TGTGCCACCAGCGAAACTAGCGGAGTCTACAATGAGCAGTTCTTC. This encodes CATSETSGVYNEQFF. Complete variable domain (other parts from reference TRBV15 and TRBJ2-1): DAMVIQNPRYQVTQFGKPVTLSCSQTLNHNVMYWYQQKSSQAPKLLFHYYDKDFNNEADTPDNFQSRRPNTSFCFLDIRSPGLGDTAMYLCATSETSGVYNEQFFGPGTRLTVL.

This clonotype was detected only a few times. The gene calls are TRBV14 and TRBJ2-5; no clear D. Trimming stripped 0 bases from V and 0 bases from J, with 11 bases between. This CDR3 comprises 16 residues. Germline assignment: CDR1 SGHDN and CDR2 FVKESK. The CDR3 DNA follows: TGTGCCAGCAGCCAAGAACCACCCACTCACCAAGAGACCCAGTACTTC. Its protein is CASSQEPPTHQETQYF.

This chain joins TRBV18 and TRBJ1-1; TRBD1 aligns across 7 bases. The CDR3 has 17 residues. V lost 4 bases to trimming and J lost 3 bases; unmatched junction nucleotides: 14. Germline V gene sequence: CDR1 KGHSH, CDR2 LQKENI. The CDR3 region has the DNA TGTGCCAGCTCACTGAACCGGGCCAGGGGGGAGGACACTGAAGCTTTCTTT. Protein product: CASSLNRARGEDTEAFF.

On this clonotype itself: Germline is not matched at one junction end, which may reflect a read error. V is TRBV29-1 and J is TRBJ2-7, with a weak D call TRBD2 (6 bases). The CDR3 totals 12 residues. The V gene's germline CDR1 is SQVTM and CDR2 ANQGSEA. For the CDR3, the DNA is TGCAGCGTTGGCGGGGACGGCTACGAGCAGCACTTC. Translation gives CSVGGDGYEQHF.

This clonotype appeared many times. The V gene is TRBV20-1, the J gene TRBJ1-1; 7 bases are shared with TRBD1. Germline V gives CDR1 DFQATT, CDR2 SNEGSKA (reference sequence). The ends lost 4 bases at V and 4 bases at J; junction bases unmatched: 9. CDR3 length: 14 residues. The CDR3 spells CSATHRGGGTEAFF. The CDR3 DNA sequence: TGCAGTGCTACCCACAGGGGTGGGGGCACTGAAGCTTTCTTT.

J is TRBJ1-1 and V is TRBV19; TRBD1 matches at 12 bases. The germline V gene encodes CDR1 LNHDA and CDR2 SQIVND (reference sequence). V gave up 9 bases and J gave up 3 bases; unmatched junction bases: 14. The CDR3 has 17 amino acids. The CDR3 is CASGPRDRGREYTEAFF. CDR3 nucleotides: TGTGCCAGCGGGCCTCGGGACAGGGGGCGCGAATACACTGAAGCTTTCTTT. Drawing the rest from reference TRBV19 and TRBJ1-1, the complete variable domain is DGGITQSPKYLFRKEGQNVTLSCEQNLNHDAMYWYRQDPGQGLRLIYYSQIVNDFQKGDIAEGYSVSREKKESFPLTVTSAQKNPTAFYLCASGPRDRGREYTEAFFGQGTRLTVV.

Ten or more counts support this clonotype. The V gene is TRBV6-1, the J gene TRBJ1-2, with D possibly matching TRBD1 (5 bases). The CDR3 is 13 amino acids. Deletions cut 6 bases from V and 3 bases from J, with 11 bases between. Per germline, CDR1 MNHNS and CDR2 SASEGT. The CDR3 loop is CASRSPQDYGYTF. The CDR3 nucleotides read TGTGCCAGCAGGTCCCCACAGGACTATGGCTACACCTTC.